The present T cell receptor (beta chain) was sequenced within a study of blood T cell repertoires in COVID-19. Study at large: From the United States, Italy and Spain came samples of acute and convalescent COVID-19.

Across about two dozen US areas, participants ranged in age from about 18 to 90 years. Recovered status applied to Cohort 3 donors who had two consecutive negative PCRs. It also applied to those with clearance or with symptom resolution. Method: immunoSEQ multiplex PCR; TCRdb's copy keeps in-frame clones and lacks some. The sample contains hundreds of thousands of clones, around 90% of which appear only once. The CDR3 has 14 amino acids. The V and J ends lost 2 bases and 6 bases respectively, with 11 bases between them. CDR1 and CDR2 (germline): MGHDK, SYGVNS. The V and J genes are TRBV25-1 and TRBJ1-3; D ambiguous. Material: PBMCs or T cells enriched from blood (not recorded which). The receptor was isolated from a man in his sixties who had recovered from COVID-19. DNA of the CDR3: TGTGCCAGCAGTGAAGAGGGTTGGCTAAACACCATATATTTT. Translating it yields CASSEEGWLNTIYF. Complete variable domain (other parts from reference TRBV25-1 and TRBJ1-3): EADIYQTPRYLVIGTGKKITLECSQTMGHDKMYWYQQDPGMELHLIHYSYGVNSTEKGDLSSESTVSRIRTEHFPLTLESARPSHTSQYLCASSEEGWLNTIYFGEGSWLTVV.